The present TCR beta chain was sequenced within a study of blood T cell repertoires in COVID-19. Study-level background: T cells, B-cell-depleted T cells, or PBMCs supplied cDNA or gDNA.

The CDR3 consists of 14 residues. Germline assignment: CDR1 SGHNT and CDR2 YYREEE (reference sequence). V was shortened by 4 bases and J by 1 base, with 9 bases between the two germline ends. In the original workflow: Amplification of reference gene primers was used by the study to estimate nucleated cell counts. Only in-frame clones appear in the TCRdb table, and some are missing; sequencing was by immunoSEQ multiplex PCR. The V and J calls and clone size come from that table; D and trimming were worked out from the DNA. This sample carries 150,000 to 200,000 clones, roughly 84% of them seen once, and the ten largest clones take around 9.5%.

The receptor comes from a woman aged 80 or older with acute or convalescent COVID-19. Material: peripheral blood. This chain uses TRBV5-4 with TRBJ2-1; tentative D call: TRBD1 (6 bases). The CDR3 loop is CASSAGTSYNEQFF. In nucleotides, the CDR3 is TGTGCCAGCAGCGCCGGGACATCCTACAATGAGCAGTTCTTC.